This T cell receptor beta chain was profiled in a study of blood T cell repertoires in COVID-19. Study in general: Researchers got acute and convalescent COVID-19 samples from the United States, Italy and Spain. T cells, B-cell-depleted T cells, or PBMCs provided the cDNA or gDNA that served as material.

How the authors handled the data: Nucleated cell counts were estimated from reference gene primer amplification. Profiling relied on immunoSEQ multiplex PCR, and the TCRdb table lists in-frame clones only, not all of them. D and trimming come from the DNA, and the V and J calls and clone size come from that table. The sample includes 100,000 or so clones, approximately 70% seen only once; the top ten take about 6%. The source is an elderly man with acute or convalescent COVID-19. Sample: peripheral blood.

CDR3 in amino acids: CSVESTSGRADTQYF. For the CDR3, the DNA is TGCAGCGTTGAATCGACTAGCGGGAGGGCAGATACGCAGTATTTT. The chain links TRBV29-1 to TRBJ2-3, with TRBD2 matching over 14 bases. Looked up from germline, CDR1 is SQVTM and CDR2 is ANQGSEA. V lost 2 bases and J lost 4; bases outside the gene matches: 2. This CDR3 spans 15 amino acids.